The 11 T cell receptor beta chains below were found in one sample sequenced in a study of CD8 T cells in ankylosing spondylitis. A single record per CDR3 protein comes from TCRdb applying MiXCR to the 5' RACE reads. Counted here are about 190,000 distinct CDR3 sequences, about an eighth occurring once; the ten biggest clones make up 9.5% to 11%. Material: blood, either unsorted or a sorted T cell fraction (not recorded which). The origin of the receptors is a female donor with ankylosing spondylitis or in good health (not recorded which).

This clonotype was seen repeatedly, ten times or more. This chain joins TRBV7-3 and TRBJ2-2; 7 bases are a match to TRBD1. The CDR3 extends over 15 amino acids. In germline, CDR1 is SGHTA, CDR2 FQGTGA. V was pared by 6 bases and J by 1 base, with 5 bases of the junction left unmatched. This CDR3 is CASRPGTVNTGELFF. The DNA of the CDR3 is TGTGCCAGCAGGCCCGGGACAGTGAACACCGGGGAGCTGTTTTTT. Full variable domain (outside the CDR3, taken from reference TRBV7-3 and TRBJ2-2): GAGVSQTPSNKVTEKGKYVELRCDPISGHTALYWYRQSLGQGPEFLIYFQGTGAADDSGLPNDRFFAVRPEGSVSTLKIQRTERGDSAVYLCASRPGTVNTGELFFGEGSRLTVL.

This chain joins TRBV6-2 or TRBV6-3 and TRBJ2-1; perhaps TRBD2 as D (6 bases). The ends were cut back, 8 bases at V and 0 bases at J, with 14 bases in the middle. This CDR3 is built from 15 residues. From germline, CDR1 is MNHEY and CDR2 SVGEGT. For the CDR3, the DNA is TGTGCCAGCGAACGGGGACTTAGCTCCTACAATGAGCAGTTCTTC. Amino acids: CASERGLSSYNEQFF.

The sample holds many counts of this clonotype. The CDR3 nucleotides read TGTGCCATCAGCAAGACTAGCGAAAGTTCCGAGCAGTACTTC. This codes for CAISKTSESSEQYF. This rearrangement joins TRBV10-3 to TRBJ2-7; 8 bases map to TRBD2. Germline values: CDR1 ENHRY, CDR2 SYGVKD. Trimming took 6 bases from V and 6 from J; bases not matched to a gene: 10. There are 14 residues in the CDR3.

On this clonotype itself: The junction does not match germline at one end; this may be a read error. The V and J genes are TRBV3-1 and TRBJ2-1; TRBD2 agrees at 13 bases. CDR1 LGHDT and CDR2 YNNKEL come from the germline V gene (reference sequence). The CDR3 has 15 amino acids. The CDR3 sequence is CANSQPGTSGAEQFF. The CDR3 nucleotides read TGTGCCAACAGCCAACCAGGGACTAGCGGGGCTGAGCAGTTCTTC.

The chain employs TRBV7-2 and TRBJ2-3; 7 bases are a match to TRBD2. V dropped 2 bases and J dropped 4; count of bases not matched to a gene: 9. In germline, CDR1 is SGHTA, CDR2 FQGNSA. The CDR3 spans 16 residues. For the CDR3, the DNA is TGTGCCAGCAGCTTACACTTGTCGGGAGGCGCAGATACGCAGTATTTT. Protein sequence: CASSLHLSGGADTQYF.

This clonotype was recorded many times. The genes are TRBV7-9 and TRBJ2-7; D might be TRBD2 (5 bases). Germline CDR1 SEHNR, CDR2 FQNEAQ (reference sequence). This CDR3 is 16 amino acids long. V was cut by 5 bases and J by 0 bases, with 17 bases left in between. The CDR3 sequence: CASSPLGAVSSYEQYF. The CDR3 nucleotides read TGTGCCAGCAGCCCTCTCGGAGCGGTAAGCTCCTACGAGCAGTACTTC.

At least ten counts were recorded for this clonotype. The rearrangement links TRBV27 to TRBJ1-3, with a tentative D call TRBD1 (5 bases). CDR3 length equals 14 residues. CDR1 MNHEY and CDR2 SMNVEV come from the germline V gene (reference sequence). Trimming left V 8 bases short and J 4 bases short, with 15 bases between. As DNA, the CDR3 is TGTGCCAGCGCCCCCCACGGGGCGGGAAACACCATATATTTT. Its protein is CASAPHGAGNTIYF.

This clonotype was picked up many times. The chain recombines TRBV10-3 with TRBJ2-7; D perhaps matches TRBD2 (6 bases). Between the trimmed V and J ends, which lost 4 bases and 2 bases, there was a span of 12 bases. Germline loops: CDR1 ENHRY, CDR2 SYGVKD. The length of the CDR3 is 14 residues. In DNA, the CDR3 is TGTGCCATCAGTGGTGGCGGACTAACCTACGAGCAGTACTTC. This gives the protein CAISGGGLTYEQYF.

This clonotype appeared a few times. The CDR3 nucleotides are TGCGCCAGCAGCTTGGTTCGACAGGGGGACGGCTACACCTTC. Translation: CASSLVRQGDGYTF. The rearrangement joins TRBV5-1 to TRBJ1-2, with TRBD1 matching over 9 bases. Per the germline V gene, CDR1 is SGHRS and CDR2 is YFSETQ. Trimming at V came to 0 bases and at J to 8 bases, leaving 5 bases not matched to a gene. The CDR3 has 14 amino acids.

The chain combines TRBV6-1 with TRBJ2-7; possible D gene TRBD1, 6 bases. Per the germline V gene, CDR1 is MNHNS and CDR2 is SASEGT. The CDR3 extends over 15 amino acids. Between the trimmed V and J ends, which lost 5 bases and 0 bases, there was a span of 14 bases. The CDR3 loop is CASSPERRGSYEQYF. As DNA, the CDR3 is TGTGCCAGCAGTCCGGAACGCAGGGGCTCCTACGAGCAGTACTTC.

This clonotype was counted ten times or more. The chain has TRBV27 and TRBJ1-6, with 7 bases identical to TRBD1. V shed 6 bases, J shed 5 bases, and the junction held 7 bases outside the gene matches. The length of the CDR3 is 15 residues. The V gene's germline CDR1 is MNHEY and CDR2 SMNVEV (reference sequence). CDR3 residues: CASRMGQKNNSPLHF. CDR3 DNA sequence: TGTGCCAGCAGGATGGGACAGAAGAATAATTCACCCCTCCACTTT.